This T cell receptor beta chain was retrieved from a study of blood T cell repertoires in COVID-19. Study background: Sources were T cells, B-cell-depleted T cells, or PBMCs; the material itself was cDNA or gDNA.

J was trimmed by 9 bases and V by 4 bases; bases with no gene match: 15. This CDR3 comprises 16 residues. Germline-derived CDR1 and CDR2 are SEHNR and FQNEAQ (reference sequence). This clone was found once. Those enrolled, adults aged about 18 to 89 years, came from about 24 US areas. A COVID-19 case was met by exposed participants within 2 weeks before study entry. Original processing methods: By means of reference gene primer amplification, nucleated cell counts were estimated. Sequencing used immunoSEQ multiplex PCR; TCRdb keeps in-frame clones, though not all of them. The V and J calls and the clone size are those of that table, but D and trimming were determined from the DNA. The sample has 150,000 or so clones, around four fifths seen once.

The receptor was isolated from a man aged 70-80 years who had been exposed to COVID-19. The material sequenced was PBMCs or T cells enriched from blood (not recorded which). The chain joins TRBV7-9 to TRBJ1-5, with 7 bases matching TRBD1. In DNA, the CDR3 is TGTGCCAGCAGCTCCGGTCCCGGGACAGTGGCGGGGCCCCAGCATTTT. Encoded protein: CASSSGPGTVAGPQHF.